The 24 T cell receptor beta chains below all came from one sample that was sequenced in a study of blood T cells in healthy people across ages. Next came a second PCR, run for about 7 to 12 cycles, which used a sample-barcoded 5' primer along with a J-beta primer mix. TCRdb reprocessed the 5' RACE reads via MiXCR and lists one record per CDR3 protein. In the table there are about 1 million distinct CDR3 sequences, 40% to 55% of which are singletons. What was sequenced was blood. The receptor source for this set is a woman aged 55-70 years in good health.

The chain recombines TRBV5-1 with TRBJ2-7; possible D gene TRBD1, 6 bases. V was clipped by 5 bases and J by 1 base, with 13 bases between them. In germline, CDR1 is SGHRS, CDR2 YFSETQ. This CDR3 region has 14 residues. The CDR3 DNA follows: TGCGCCAGCAGAGGAACAGGGAATTCCTACGAGCAGTACTTC. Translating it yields CASRGTGNSYEQYF. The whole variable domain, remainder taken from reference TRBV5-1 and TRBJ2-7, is KAGVTQTPRYLIKTRGQQVTLSCSPISGHRSVSWYQQTPGQGLQFLFEYFSETQRNKGNFPGRFSGRQFSNSRSEMNVSTLELGDSALYLCASRGTGNSYEQYFGPGTRLTVT.

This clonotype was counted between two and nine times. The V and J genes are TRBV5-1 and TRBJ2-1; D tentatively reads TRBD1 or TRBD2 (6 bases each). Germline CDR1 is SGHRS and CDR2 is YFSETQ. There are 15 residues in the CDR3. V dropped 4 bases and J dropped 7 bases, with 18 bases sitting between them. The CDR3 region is CASSLDGGLGNEQFF. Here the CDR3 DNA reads TGCGCCAGCAGCCTCGATGGGGGGCTGGGAAATGAGCAGTTCTTC.

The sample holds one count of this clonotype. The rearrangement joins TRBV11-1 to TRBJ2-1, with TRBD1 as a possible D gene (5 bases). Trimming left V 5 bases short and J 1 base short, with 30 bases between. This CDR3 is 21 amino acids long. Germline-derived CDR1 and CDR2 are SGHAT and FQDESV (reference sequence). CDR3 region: CASSHPGIQETAVVSYNEQFF. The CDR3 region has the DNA TGTGCCAGCAGCCACCCAGGGATACAAGAGACCGCAGTAGTGTCCTACAATGAGCAGTTCTTC.

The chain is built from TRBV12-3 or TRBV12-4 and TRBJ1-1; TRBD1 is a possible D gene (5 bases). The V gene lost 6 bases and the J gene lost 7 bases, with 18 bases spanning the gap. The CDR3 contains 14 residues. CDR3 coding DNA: TGTGCCAGCAGCCCGTTTGAGGGGCGTTTTGAAGCTTTCTTT. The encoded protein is CASSPFEGRFEAFF.

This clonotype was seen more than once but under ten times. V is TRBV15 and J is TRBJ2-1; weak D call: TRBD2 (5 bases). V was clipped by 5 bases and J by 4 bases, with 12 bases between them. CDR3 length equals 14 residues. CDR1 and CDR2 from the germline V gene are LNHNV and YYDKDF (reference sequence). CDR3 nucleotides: TGTGCCACCAGCGAGGGTGTTGGGTACAATGAGCAGTTCTTC. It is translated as CATSEGVGYNEQFF.

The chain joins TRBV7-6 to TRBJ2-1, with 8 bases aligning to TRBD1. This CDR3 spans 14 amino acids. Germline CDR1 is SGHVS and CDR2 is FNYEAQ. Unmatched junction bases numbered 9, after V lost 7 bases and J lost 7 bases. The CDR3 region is CASTLRTGRNEQFF. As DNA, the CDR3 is TGTGCCAGCACCCTTAGGACAGGGAGGAATGAGCAGTTCTTC.

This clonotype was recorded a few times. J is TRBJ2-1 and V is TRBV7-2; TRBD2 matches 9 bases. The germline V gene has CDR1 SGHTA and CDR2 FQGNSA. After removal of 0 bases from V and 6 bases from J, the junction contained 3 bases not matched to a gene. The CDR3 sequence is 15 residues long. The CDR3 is CASSLAAGGFNEQFF. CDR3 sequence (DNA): TGTGCCAGCAGCTTAGCCGCGGGAGGGTTCAATGAGCAGTTCTTC.

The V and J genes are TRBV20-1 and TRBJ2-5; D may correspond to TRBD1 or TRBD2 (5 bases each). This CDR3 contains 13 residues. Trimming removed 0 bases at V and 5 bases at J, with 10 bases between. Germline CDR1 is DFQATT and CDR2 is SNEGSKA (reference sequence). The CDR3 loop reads CSAREAGTETQYF. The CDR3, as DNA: TGCAGTGCTAGAGAGGCCGGGACGGAGACCCAGTACTTC.

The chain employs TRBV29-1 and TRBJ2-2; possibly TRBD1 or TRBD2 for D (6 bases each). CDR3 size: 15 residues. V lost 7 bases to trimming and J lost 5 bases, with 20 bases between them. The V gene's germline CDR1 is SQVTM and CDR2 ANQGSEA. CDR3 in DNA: TGCAGCGGAGGAGATTCACTAGGGGGGACCGGGGAGCTGTTTTTT. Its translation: CSGGDSLGGTGELFF.

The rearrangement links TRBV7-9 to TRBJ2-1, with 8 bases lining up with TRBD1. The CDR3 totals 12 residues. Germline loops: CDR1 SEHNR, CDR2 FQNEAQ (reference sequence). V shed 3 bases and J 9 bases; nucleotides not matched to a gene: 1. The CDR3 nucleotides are TGTGCCAGCAGCTTTGACAGGGGTGAGCAGTTCTTC. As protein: CASSFDRGEQFF.

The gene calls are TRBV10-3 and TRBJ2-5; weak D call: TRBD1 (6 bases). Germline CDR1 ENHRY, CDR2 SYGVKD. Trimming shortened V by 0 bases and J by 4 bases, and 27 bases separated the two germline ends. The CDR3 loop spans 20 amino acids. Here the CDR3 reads CAISESWLGSGVRLRETQYF. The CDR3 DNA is TGTGCCATCAGTGAGTCATGGCTGGGGTCAGGGGTCCGGCTTAGAGAGACCCAGTACTTC.

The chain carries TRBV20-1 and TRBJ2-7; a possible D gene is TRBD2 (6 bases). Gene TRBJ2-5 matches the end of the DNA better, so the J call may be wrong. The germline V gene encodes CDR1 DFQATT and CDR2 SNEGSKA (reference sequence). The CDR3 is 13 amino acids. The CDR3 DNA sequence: TGCAGTGCTAGACCGACTAGAAAAGGGACCCAGTACTTC. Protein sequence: CSARPTRKGTQYF.

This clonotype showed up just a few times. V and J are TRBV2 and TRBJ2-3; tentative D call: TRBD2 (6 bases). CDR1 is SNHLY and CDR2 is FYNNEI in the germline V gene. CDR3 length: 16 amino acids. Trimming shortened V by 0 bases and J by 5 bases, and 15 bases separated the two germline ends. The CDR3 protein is CASSEASGRRGDTQYF. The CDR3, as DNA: TGTGCCAGCAGTGAAGCAAGCGGTAGGCGGGGAGATACGCAGTATTTT.

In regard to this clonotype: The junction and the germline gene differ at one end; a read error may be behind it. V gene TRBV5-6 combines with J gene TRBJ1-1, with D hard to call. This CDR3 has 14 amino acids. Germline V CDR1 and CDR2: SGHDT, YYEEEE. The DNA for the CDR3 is TGTGCCTGCAGCTTGGTCAGTATGAACACTGAAGCTTTCTTT. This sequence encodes CACSLVSMNTEAFF.

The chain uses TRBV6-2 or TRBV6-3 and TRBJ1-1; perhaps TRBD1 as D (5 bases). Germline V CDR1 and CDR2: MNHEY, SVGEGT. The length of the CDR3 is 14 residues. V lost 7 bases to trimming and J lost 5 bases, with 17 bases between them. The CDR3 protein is CASTYGDLSTEAFF. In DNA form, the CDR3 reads TGTGCCAGCACCTACGGGGACCTGAGTACTGAAGCTTTCTTT.

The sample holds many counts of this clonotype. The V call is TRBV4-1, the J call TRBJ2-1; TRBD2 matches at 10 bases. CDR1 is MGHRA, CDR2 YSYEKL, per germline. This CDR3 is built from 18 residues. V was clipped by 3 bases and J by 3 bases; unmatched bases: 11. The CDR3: CASSHLGLAGEGYNEQFF. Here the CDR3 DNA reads TGCGCCAGCAGCCACCTTGGGCTAGCGGGAGAGGGCTACAATGAGCAGTTCTTC.

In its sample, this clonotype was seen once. The CDR3 DNA reads TGTGCCATCACGGCGGGGAGGAAAGAGACCCAGTACTTC. Its protein is CAITAGRKETQYF. The chain combines TRBV10-3 with TRBJ2-5; tentatively, D is TRBD2 (6 bases). Germline-derived CDR1 and CDR2 are ENHRY and SYGVKD. V gave up 7 bases and J gave up 3 bases, with 12 bases separating them. The CDR3 runs 13 residues.

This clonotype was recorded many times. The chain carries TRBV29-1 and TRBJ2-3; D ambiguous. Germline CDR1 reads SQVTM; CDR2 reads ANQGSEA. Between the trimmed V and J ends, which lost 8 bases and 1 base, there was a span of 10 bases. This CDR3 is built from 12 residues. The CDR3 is CSNSDGTDTQYF. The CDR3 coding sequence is TGCAGCAACTCGGACGGCACAGATACGCAGTATTTT.

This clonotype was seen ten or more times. CDR3 bases: TGTGCCAGCAGCATAGGGACTACCCCTCAGACCCAGTACTTC. Amino acids: CASSIGTTPQTQYF. The J gene is TRBJ2-5, the V gene TRBV9; 7 positions match TRBD2. This CDR3 is 14 amino acids long. The germline CDR1 and CDR2 sequences are SGDLS and YYNGEE. The V segment lost 4 bases and the J segment 6 bases; nucleotides outside the gene matches: 9.

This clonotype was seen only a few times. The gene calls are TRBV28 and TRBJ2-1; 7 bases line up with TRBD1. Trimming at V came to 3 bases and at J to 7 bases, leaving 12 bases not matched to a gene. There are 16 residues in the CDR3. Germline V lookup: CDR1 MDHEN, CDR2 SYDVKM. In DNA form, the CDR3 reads TGTGCCAGCAGTTTCGCGACAGGGAAGAATGGGAATGAGCAGTTCTTC. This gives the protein CASSFATGKNGNEQFF. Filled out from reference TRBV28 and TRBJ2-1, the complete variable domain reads DVKVTQSSRYLVKRTGEKVFLECVQDMDHENMFWYRQDPGLGLRLIYFSYDVKMKEKGDIPEGYSVSREKKERFSLILESASTNQTSMYLCASSFATGKNGNEQFFGPGTRLTVL.

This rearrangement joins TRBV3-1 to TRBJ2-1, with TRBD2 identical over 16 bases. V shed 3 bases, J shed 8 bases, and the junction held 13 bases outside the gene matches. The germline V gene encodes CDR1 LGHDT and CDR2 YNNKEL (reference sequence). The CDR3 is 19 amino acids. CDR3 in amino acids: CASSHGGTSGRAARDEQFF. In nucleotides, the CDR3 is TGTGCCAGCAGCCACGGCGGGACTAGCGGGAGGGCCGCTAGGGATGAGCAGTTCTTC.

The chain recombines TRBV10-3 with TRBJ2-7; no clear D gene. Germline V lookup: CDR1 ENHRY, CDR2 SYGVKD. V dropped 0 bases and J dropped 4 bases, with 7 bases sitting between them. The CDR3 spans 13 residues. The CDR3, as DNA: TGTGCCATCAGTGAGTCAGAATCTTACGAGCAGTACTTC. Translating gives CAISESESYEQYF.

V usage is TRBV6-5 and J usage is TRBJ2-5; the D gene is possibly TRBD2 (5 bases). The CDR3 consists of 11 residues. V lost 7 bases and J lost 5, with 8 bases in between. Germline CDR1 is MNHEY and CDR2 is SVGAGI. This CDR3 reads CASNPGETQYF. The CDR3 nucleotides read TGTGCCAGCAACCCGGGGGAGACCCAGTACTTC.

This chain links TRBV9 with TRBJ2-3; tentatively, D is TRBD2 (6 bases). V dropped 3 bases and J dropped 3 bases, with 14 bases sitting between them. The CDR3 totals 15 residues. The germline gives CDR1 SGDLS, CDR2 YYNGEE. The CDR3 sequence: CASSGRLGITDTQYF. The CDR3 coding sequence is TGTGCCAGCAGCGGGAGACTAGGGATAACAGATACGCAGTATTTT. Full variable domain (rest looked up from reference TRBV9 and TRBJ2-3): DSGVTQTPKHLITATGQRVTLRCSPRSGDLSVYWYQQSLDQGLQFLIQYYNGEERAKGNILERFSAQQFPDLHSELNLSSLELGDSALYFCASSGRLGITDTQYFGPGTRLTVL.